The entry below describes one TCR beta chain. The antigen is undetermined. A much larger clonotype is one base distant, so this may be a read error. The same CDR3 is also encoded by other DNA sequences in this sample. Every unsorted PBMC PCR replicate was loaded with around 270 ng DNA, 33,000 or so T cell genomes. Here immunoSEQ multiplex PCR was the method, and the copy in TCRdb shows in-frame clones only, minus some. The sample has roughly 500,000 clones, around 85% seen once. The sample comes from a study of shared clonotypes between healthy human individuals. General observations from the study: Enrolling few donors narrowed the genetic and exposure-history diversity that was represented.

CDR1 is SSHAT, CDR2 FNYEAQ, per germline (reference sequence). CDR3 length: 14 residues. The sequence was obtained from a woman in her thirties or forties in good health. Some clones in this sample may be carry-over from other donors' samples. Sequenced material: PBMCs. The chain has TRBV7-7 and TRBJ2-5; D is perhaps TRBD1 or TRBD2 (5 bases each). In nucleotides, the CDR3 is TGTGCTAGCAGCCCTGTTGGGGGAGAAGAGACCCAGTACTTC. Translating it yields CASSPVGGEETQYF.